This is a list of T cell receptor beta chains from one sample in a study of cytomegalovirus exposure and HLA in healthy donors. TCRdb keeps only in-frame clones here, not all; method: immunoSEQ multiplex PCR. The sample consists of some 310,000 clones, around 90% of them appearing once. The sequenced material came from PBMCs. The receptor set was obtained from a man aged 25-40 years in good health and CMV-seronegative. The CDR3 runs from the conserved cysteine through the conserved F or W. The D gene is left open where the match is weak. Only some rows state a clone size, as once, few, many or a class for expanded clones.

>TRBJ2-1|.|once|TRBV7-9
CASSLQGRANEQFF
TGTGCCAGCAGCTTACAAGGCAGGGCCAATGAGCAGTTCTTC
>TRBJ1-5|.|.|TRBV27
CASSYIGGYQPQHF
TGTGCCAGCAGTTATATAGGGGGATATCAGCCCCAGCATTTT
>TRBJ2-2|TRBD2|once|TRBV13
CASIETGLAPIGELFF
TGTGCCAGCATCGAAACGGGACTAGCACCAATCGGGGAGCTGTTTTTT
>TRBJ1-2|.|.|TRBV7-2
CASSLPGVYGYTF
TGTGCCAGCAGCTTGCCAGGGGTTTATGGCTACACCTTC
>TRBJ1-1|.|.|TRBV18
CASSHQNDRSSNEAFF
TGTGCCAGCTCACACCAAAACGACAGGTCTTCGAATGAAGCTTTCTTT
>TRBJ2-7|.|.|TRBV21-1
CASSKRATSGTFSYEQYF
TGTGCCAGCAGCAAAAGGGCGACTAGCGGGACATTCTCCTACGAGCAGTACTTC
>TRBJ2-7|TRBD1|.|TRBV7-9
CASSLALGGRYEQYF
TGTGCCAGCAGCTTAGCGCTAGGGGGCAGGTACGAGCAGTACTTC
>TRBJ1-1|.|.|TRBV7-9
CASSLGGRVWDTEAFF
TGTGCCAGCAGCTTAGGTGGGAGGGTGTGGGACACTGAAGCTTTCTTT
>TRBJ2-1|.|once|TRBV6-5
CASSLQRYNEQFF
TGTGCCAGCAGTCTCCAGCGCTACAATGAGCAGTTCTTC
>TRBJ1-1|.|.|TRBV18
CASSPPGVNTEAFF
TGTGCCAGCTCACCGCCGGGGGTGAACACTGAAGCTTTCTTT
>TRBJ2-5|TRBD1|.|TRBV2
CASSKEGRETGQETQYF
TGTGCCAGCAGTAAAGAAGGTCGAGAGACAGGGCAAGAGACCCAGTACTTC
>TRBJ1-5|.|.|TRBV11-2
CASSLDYKQPQHF
TGTGCCAGCAGCTTAGATTATAAACAGCCCCAGCATTTT
>TRBJ1-6|TRBD1|.|TRBV7-2
CASSSRTGGFYNSPLHF
TGTGCCAGCAGCTCGCGGACAGGGGGCTTTTATAATTCACCCCTCCACTTT
>TRBJ2-3|TRBD2|.|TRBV5-1
CASDRGLAATDTQYF
TGCGCCAGCGACCGGGGACTAGCGGCCACAGATACGCAGTATTTT
>TRBJ1-1|.|.|TRBV12-5
CASGQGFWTEAFF
TGTGCTAGTGGTCAGGGGTTTTGGACTGAAGCTTTCTTT
>TRBJ2-7|.|once|TRBV11-2
CASSLDRGEQYF
TGTGCCAGCAGCTTAGACAGGGGCGAGCAGTACTTC
>TRBJ2-7|TRBD1|once|TRBV12-5
CASGRTGESNEQYF
TGTGCTAGTGGTAGAACAGGGGAATCAAACGAGCAGTACTTC
>TRBJ2-1|TRBD1|once|TRBV18
CASSSGQNNEQFF
TGTGCCAGCTCTTCGGGACAGAACAATGAGCAGTTCTTC
>TRBJ1-2|TRBD1|.|TRBV18
CASSRLQGIDGYTF
TGTGCCAGCTCACGATTACAGGGGATTGATGGCTACACCTTC
>TRBJ2-3|TRBD2|.|TRBV9
CASSVELAGGTDTQYF
TGTGCCAGCAGCGTAGAACTAGCGGGGGGCACAGATACGCAGTATTTT
>TRBJ1-4|.|once|TRBV11-2
CASSLERLKNEKLFF
TGTGCCAGCAGCTTGGAGCGACTGAAGAATGAAAAACTGTTTTTT
>TRBJ1-1|.|.|TRBV18
CASSPPGGENTEAFF
TGTGCCAGCTCACCACCTGGGGGGGAGAACACTGAAGCTTTCTTT
>TRBJ1-6|TRBD1|few|TRBV6-5
CASSTGQGAYSPLHF
TGTGCCAGCAGTACAGGACAGGGGGCGTATTCACCCCTCCACTTT
>TRBJ2-3|.|.|TRBV4-3
CASSQRKEGGFTDTQYF
TGCGCCAGCAGCCAAAGGAAAGAGGGCGGGTTCACAGATACGCAGTATTTT
>TRBJ2-7|.|.|TRBV19
CASSGRGGPDYEQYF
TGTGCCAGTAGTGGGAGGGGGGGGCCCGACTACGAGCAGTACTTC
>TRBJ1-6|.|.|TRBV6-1
CASRAVGDSPLHF
TGTGCCAGCAGGGCAGTAGGGGATTCACCCCTCCACTTT
>TRBJ2-3|TRBD2|once|TRBV7-2
CASSFSGGSTDTQYF
TGTGCCAGCAGCTTTAGCGGGGGAAGCACAGATACGCAGTATTTT
>TRBJ1-1|.|.|TRBV11-2
CASRPGSNTEAFF
TGTGCCAGCAGACCAGGGTCGAACACTGAAGCTTTCTTT
>TRBJ2-7|.|.|TRBV28
CASRITGIYEQYF
TGTGCCAGCAGGATCACAGGGATCTACGAGCAGTACTTC
>TRBJ2-7|TRBD2|.|TRBV13
CASSLKNAGVREQYF
TGTGCCAGCAGCTTAAAAAATGCGGGGGTGCGTGAGCAGTACTTC
>TRBJ2-7|.|.|TRBV4-1
CASSQDFLTRESYEQYF
TGCGCCAGCAGCCAAGATTTCCTGACAAGAGAAAGCTACGAGCAGTACTTC
>TRBJ1-2|.|.|TRBV4-1
CASSQGLSAYGYTF
TGCGCCAGCAGCCAAGGTTTAAGCGCATATGGCTACACCTTC
>TRBJ2-7|.|.|TRBV14
CASSRVGTRRSYEQYF
TGTGCCAGCAGCCGAGTTGGCACACGGCGGAGCTACGAGCAGTACTTC
>TRBJ1-2|.|.|TRBV14
CASSPGQSYGYTF
TGTGCCAGCAGCCCTGGACAGTCCTATGGCTACACCTTC
>TRBJ2-7|TRBD1|.|TRBV2
CASRWDSHEQYF
TGTGCCAGCAGGTGGGACAGCCACGAGCAGTACTTC
>TRBJ1-2|.|.|TRBV4-3
CASSQVPESYGYTF
TGCGCCAGCAGCCAAGTTCCAGAATCCTATGGCTACACCTTC
>TRBJ1-2|TRBD1|.|TRBV7-2
CASSRDRGRGSYGYTF
TGTGCCAGCAGCCGCGACAGGGGGCGCGGCTCATACGGCTACACCTTC
>TRBJ1-3|.|.|TRBV9
CASSVAGTGNTIYF
TGTGCCAGCAGCGTAGCGGGGACTGGAAACACCATATATTTT
>TRBJ2-7|.|few|TRBV14
CASSQERYEQYF
TGTGCCAGCAGCCAAGAGCGCTACGAGCAGTACTTC
>TRBJ2-1|TRBD2|.|TRBV10-2
CATTWRGAGPYNEQFF
TGCGCCACTACGTGGCGGGGGGCCGGGCCCTACAATGAGCAGTTCTTC
>TRBJ2-6|.|.|TRBV4-2
CASSHSQGSGANVLTF
TGTGCCAGCAGCCACTCACAGGGCTCTGGGGCCAACGTCCTGACTTTC